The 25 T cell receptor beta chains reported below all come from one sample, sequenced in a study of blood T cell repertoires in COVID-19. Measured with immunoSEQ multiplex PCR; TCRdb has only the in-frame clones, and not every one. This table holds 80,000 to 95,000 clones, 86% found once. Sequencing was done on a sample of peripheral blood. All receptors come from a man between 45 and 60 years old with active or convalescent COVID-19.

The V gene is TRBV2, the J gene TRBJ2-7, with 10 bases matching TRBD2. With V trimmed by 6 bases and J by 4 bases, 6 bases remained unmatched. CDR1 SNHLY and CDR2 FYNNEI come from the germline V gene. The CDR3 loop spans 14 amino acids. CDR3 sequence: CASSRTSGVYEQYF. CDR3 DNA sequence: TGTGCCAGCAGCAGGACTAGCGGAGTGTACGAGCAGTACTTC.

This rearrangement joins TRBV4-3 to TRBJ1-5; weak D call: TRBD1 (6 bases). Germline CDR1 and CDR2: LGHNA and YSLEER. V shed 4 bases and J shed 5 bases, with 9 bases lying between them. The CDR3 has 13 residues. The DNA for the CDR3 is TGCGCCAGCAGCCTAAGGACAGATCAGCCCCAGCATTTT. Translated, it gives CASSLRTDQPQHF.

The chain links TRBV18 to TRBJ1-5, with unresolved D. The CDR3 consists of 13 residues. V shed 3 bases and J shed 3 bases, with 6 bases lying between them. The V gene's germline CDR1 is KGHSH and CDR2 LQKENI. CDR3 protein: CASSPRNNQPQHF. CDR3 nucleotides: TGTGCCAGCTCACCGCGTAACAATCAGCCCCAGCATTTT.

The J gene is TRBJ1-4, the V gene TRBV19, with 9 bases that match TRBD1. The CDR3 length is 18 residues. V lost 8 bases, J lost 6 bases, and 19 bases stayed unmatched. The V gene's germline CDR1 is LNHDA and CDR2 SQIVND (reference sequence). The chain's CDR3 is CASRAGQGRPESYEKLFF. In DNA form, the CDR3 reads TGTGCCAGTCGAGCGGGACAGGGAAGACCTGAGAGTTATGAAAAACTGTTTTTT.

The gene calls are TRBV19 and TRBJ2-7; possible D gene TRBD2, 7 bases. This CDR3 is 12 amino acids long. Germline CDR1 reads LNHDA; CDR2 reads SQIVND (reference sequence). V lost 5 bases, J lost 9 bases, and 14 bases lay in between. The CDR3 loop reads CASSPGGGAQYF. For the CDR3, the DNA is TGTGCCAGTAGTCCTGGCGGGGGCGCGCAGTACTTC.

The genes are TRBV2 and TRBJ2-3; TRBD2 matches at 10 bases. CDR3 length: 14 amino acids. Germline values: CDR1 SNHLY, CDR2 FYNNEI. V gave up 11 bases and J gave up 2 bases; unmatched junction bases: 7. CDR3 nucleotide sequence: TGTGCCGTAGCGGGGGGCCGGGTCACAGATACGCAGTATTTT. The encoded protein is CAVAGGRVTDTQYF. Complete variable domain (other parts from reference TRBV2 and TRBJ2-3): EPEVTQTPSHQVTQMGQEVILRCVPISNHLYFYWYRQILGQKVEFLVSFYNNEISEKSEIFDDQFSVERPDGSNFTLKIRSTKLEDSAMYFCAVAGGRVTDTQYFGPGTRLTVL.

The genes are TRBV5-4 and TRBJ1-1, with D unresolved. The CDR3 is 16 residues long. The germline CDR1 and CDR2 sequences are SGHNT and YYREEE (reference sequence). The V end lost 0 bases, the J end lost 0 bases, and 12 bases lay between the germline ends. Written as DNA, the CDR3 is TGTGCCAGCAGCTTGGATCGCTTAAACTTGAACACTGAAGCTTTCTTT. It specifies CASSLDRLNLNTEAFF. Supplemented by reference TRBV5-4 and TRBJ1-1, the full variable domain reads ETGVTQSPTHLIKTRGQQVTLRCSSQSGHNTVSWYQQALGQGPQFIFQYYREEENGRGNFPPRFSGLQFPNYSSELNVNALELDDSALYLCASSLDRLNLNTEAFFGQGTRLTVV.

The CDR3 loop is CASSGTGLRGGYTF. CDR3 in DNA: TGTGCCAGCAGTGGAACAGGGCTTCGGGGTGGCTACACCTTC. V gene TRBV25-1 combines with J gene TRBJ1-2, with D possibly TRBD1 on 6 matching bases. V lost 4 bases, J lost 7 bases, and 16 bases lay in between. The CDR3 sequence is 14 residues long. Germline V CDR1 and CDR2: MGHDK, SYGVNS.

This CDR3 reads CASSLALRGNNEQFF. The CDR3 bases are TGTGCCAGCAGCTTAGCGCTTCGAGGAAACAATGAGCAGTTCTTC. This rearrangement joins TRBV7-2 to TRBJ2-1; D ambiguous. The V end was cut by 0 bases, the J end by 5 bases, with 11 bases between. This CDR3 is 15 amino acids long. Germline values: CDR1 SGHTA, CDR2 FQGNSA.

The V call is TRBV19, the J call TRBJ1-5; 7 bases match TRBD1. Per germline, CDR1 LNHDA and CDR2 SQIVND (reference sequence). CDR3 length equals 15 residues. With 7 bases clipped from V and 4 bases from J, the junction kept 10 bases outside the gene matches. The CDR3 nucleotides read TGTGCCAGTAACGGTCCACAGGGGCTTAATCAGCCCCAGCATTTT. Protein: CASNGPQGLNQPQHF.

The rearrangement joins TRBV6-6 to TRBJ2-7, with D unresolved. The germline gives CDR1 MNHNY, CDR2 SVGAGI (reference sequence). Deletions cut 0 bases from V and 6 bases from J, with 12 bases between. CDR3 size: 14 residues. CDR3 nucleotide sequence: TGTGCCAGCAGTTACTCGGCGGCCAACGCCGAGCAGTACTTC. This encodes CASSYSAANAEQYF.

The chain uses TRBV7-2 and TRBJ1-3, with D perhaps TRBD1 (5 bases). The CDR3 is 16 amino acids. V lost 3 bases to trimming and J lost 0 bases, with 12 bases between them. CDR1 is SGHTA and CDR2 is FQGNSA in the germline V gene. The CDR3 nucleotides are TGTGCCAGCAGCTTGACAGTGTTAAGCTCTGGAAACACCATATATTTT. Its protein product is CASSLTVLSSGNTIYF.

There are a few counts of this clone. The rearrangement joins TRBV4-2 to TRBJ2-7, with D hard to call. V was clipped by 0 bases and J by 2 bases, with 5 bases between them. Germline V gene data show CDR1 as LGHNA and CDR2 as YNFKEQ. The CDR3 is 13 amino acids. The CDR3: CASSQDSTYEQYF. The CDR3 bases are TGTGCCAGCAGCCAAGACAGTACCTACGAGCAGTACTTC.

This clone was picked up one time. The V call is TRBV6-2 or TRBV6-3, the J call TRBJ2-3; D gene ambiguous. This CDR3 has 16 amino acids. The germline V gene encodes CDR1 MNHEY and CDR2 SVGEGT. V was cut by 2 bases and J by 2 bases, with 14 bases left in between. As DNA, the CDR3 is TGTGCCAGCAGTTACGCACAGTCCCTCTACACAGATACGCAGTATTTT. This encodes CASSYAQSLYTDTQYF.

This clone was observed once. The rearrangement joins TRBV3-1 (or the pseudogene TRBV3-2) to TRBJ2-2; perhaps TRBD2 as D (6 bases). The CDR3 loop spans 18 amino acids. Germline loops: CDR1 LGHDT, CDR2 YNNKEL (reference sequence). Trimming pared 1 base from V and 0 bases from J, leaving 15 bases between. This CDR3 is CASSQASSDSANTGELFF. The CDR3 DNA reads TGTGCCAGCAGCCAAGCGTCTAGCGACAGCGCGAACACCGGGGAGCTGTTTTTT.

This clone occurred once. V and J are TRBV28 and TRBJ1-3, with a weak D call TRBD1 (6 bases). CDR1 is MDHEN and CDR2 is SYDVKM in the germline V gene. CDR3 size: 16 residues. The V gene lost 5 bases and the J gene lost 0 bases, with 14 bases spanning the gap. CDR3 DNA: TGTGCCAGCAGTCCCGGGGGGGCAGACTCTGGAAACACCATATATTTT. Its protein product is CASSPGGADSGNTIYF.

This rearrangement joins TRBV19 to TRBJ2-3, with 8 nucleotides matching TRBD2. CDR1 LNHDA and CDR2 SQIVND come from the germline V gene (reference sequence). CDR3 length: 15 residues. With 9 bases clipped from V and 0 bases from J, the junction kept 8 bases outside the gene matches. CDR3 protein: CASNRAGASTDTQYF. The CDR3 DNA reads TGTGCCAGCAATAGAGCGGGGGCCAGCACAGATACGCAGTATTTT.

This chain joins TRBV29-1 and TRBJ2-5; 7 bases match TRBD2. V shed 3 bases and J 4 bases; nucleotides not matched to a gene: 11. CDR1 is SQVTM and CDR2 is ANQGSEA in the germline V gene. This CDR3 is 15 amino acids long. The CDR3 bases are TGCAGCGTTGATGCATGGGCGGGAGTGGGAGAGACCCAGTACTTC. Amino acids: CSVDAWAGVGETQYF.

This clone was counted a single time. In DNA, the CDR3 is TGTGCCAGCAGCATCCGGGACAGGGACAATTTGGAGCAGTACTTC. This codes for CASSIRDRDNLEQYF. This chain links TRBV11-3 with TRBJ2-7, with TRBD1 identical over 9 bases. J was trimmed by 7 bases and V by 5 bases; bases with no gene match: 12. Germline loops: CDR1 SGHNT, CDR2 YENEEA. The CDR3 totals 15 residues.

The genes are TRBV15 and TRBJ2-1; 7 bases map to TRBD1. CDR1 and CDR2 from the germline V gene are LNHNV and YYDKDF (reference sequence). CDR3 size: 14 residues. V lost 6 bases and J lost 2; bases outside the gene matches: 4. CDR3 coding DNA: TGTGCCACCAGTCGGACAGGAGCCTACAATGAGCAGTTCTTC. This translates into CATSRTGAYNEQFF.

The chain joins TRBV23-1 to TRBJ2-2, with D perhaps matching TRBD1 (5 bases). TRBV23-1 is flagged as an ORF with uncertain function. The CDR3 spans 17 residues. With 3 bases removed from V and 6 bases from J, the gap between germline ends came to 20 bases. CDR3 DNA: TGCGCCAGCAGTCAGTTACCCCAGGGTCCACATTCCGGGGAGCTGTTTTTT. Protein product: CASSQLPQGPHSGELFF.

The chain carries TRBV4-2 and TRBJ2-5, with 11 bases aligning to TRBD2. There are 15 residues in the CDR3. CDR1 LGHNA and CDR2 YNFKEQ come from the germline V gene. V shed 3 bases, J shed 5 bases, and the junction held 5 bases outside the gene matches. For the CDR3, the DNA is TGTGCCAGCAGCCAGTTAGCGGGGGGGCCGGAGACCCAGTACTTC. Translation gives CASSQLAGGPETQYF.

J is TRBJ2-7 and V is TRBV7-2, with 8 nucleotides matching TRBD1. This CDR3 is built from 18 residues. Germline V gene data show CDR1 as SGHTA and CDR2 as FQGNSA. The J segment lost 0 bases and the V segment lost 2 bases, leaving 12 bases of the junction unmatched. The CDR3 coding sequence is TGTGCCAGCAGCTTACGGCGTGTCCCAGGGGGCGGCTCCTACGAGCAGTACTTC. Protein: CASSLRRVPGGGSYEQYF.

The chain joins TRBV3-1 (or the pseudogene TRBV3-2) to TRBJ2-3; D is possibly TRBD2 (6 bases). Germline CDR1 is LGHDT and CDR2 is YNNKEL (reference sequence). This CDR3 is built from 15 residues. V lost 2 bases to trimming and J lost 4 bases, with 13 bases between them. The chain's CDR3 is CASSQRGLASDTQYF. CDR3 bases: TGTGCCAGCAGCCAAAGGGGCCTAGCGTCAGATACGCAGTATTTT.

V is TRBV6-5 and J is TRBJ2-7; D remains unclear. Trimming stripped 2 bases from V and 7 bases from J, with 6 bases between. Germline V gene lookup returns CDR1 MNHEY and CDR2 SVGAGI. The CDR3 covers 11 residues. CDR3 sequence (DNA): TGTGCCAGCAGTTACCTCGGGGAGCAGTACTTC. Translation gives CASSYLGEQYF.